This TCR beta chain appears in the sequencing data of a study of identical twins. Template switching introduced a universal primer site, and the cDNA bore unique molecular identifiers. In TCRdb, the 5' RACE reads were re-called with MiXCR into one record per CDR3 protein. This table holds some 690,000 distinct CDR3 sequences, 21% found once. The CDR3 extends over 12 amino acids. The V end was cut by 5 bases, the J end by 2 bases, with 5 bases between. CDR1 LGHDT and CDR2 YNNKEL come from the germline V gene (reference sequence). The sample was also reused in another study, on T cells expressing NK-cell markers. From that report: Within several experiments, an anti-gamma-delta TCR antibody kept the sorting limited to alpha-beta TCR T cells. Leadership of the CD3+CD56-NKG2C+ fraction also belonged to these clonotypes in a handful of donors. Clarity on HCMV specificity was lacking for the expanded NKG2C+ T cell clones.

The source of this sequence is a woman aged 18-30 years in good health. The sample comprised PBMCs. This chain joins TRBV3-1 and TRBJ2-3; D gene unclear. Written as DNA, the CDR3 is TGTGCCAGCAGCATTCACACAGATACGCAGTATTTT. Amino acids: CASSIHTDTQYF.